The 26 T cell receptor beta chains below come from one sample, sequenced in a study of blood T cell repertoires in COVID-19. Method: immunoSEQ multiplex PCR; TCRdb's copy keeps in-frame clones and lacks some. The sample consists of 160,000 or so clones, approximately 85% of them appearing once. Sequencing was carried out using peripheral blood. The origin of the receptors is a man aged 60-69 years with active or convalescent COVID-19.

This clone was detected only a few times. V usage is TRBV10-3 and J usage is TRBJ1-2, with D possibly being TRBD1 (5 bases). The V end was cut by 8 bases, the J end by 6 bases, with 16 bases between. Germline V gene sequence: CDR1 ENHRY, CDR2 SYGVKD. The CDR3 contains 13 residues. CDR3 in amino acids: CAIAGTHTNGYTF. For the CDR3, the DNA is TGTGCCATCGCGGGGACTCATACTAATGGCTACACCTTC.

On this clone: The junction differs from germline at one of its ends, possibly a read error. This chain connects TRBV27 to TRBJ1-6; tentatively, D is TRBD1 (5 bases). Germline V gene sequence: CDR1 MNHEY, CDR2 SMNVEV (reference sequence). The CDR3 sequence is 16 residues long. CDR3 nucleotide sequence: TGTGCCAGCAGTCCCAAAAGGGACTCCTTTAATTCACCCCTCCACTTT. Protein: CASSPKRDSFNSPLHF.

The count of this clone is one. Sequence at one end of the junction differs from germline and may be a read error. The chain combines TRBV7-7 with TRBJ2-7; 8 nucleotides line up with TRBD1. The CDR3 contains 15 residues. Germline loops: CDR1 SSHAT, CDR2 FNYEAQ (reference sequence). DNA of the CDR3: TGTGCTAGCAGCTTAGCGCAGGGGGCGAGTTACGAGCAGTACTTC. Its translation: CASSLAQGASYEQYF.

V is TRBV7-8 and J is TRBJ2-3; 7 bases match TRBD1. This CDR3 is built from 17 residues. Trimming took 2 bases from V and 0 from J; bases not matched to a gene: 8. Germline lookup yields CDR1 SGHVS and CDR2 FQNEAQ. CDR3 sequence reads: CASSLPDRESSTDTQYF. DNA for the CDR3: TGTGCCAGCAGCTTACCCGACAGGGAATCTAGCACAGATACGCAGTATTTT.

This chain links TRBV3-1 (or the pseudogene TRBV3-2) with TRBJ1-6, with 8 bases fitting TRBD1. Trimming removed 1 base from V and 6 bases from J; junction bases left unmatched: 8. Germline CDR1 and CDR2: LGHDT and YNNKEL (reference sequence). The CDR3 spans 17 residues. CDR3 sequence: CASSQALGTGSNSPLHF. CDR3 DNA: TGTGCCAGCAGCCAAGCCCTAGGGACAGGTAGTAATTCACCCCTCCACTTT.

The genes are TRBV6-5 and TRBJ1-1; TRBD1 aligns across 10 bases. CDR3 length equals 15 residues. Trimming cost V 6 bases and J 4 bases; bases outside gene matches: 8. Germline values: CDR1 MNHEY, CDR2 SVGAGI. The CDR3 reads CASRRHGQGGTEAFF. The DNA of the CDR3 is TGTGCCAGCAGGCGACACGGACAGGGGGGCACTGAAGCTTTCTTT.

The chain uses TRBV10-1 and TRBJ2-4; the D gene is possibly TRBD2 (6 bases). CDR3 length: 12 amino acids. Trimming removed 2 bases at V and 7 bases at J, with 6 bases between. Germline assignment: CDR1 WNHNN and CDR2 SYGVQD (reference sequence). CDR3 sequence reads: CASSEGGNIQYF. The DNA of the CDR3 is TGCGCCAGCAGTGAGGGAGGGAACATTCAGTACTTC.

This clone was seen ten or more times. This rearrangement joins TRBV4-1 to TRBJ1-2, with TRBD1 matching 12 bases. The CDR3 length is 17 residues. Trimming took 0 bases from V and 4 from J; bases not matched to a gene: 6. Germline assignment: CDR1 MGHRA and CDR2 YSYEKL. The CDR3 protein is CASSQDEGQGAGYGYTF. CDR3 DNA: TGCGCCAGCAGCCAAGACGAGGGACAGGGGGCTGGCTATGGCTACACCTTC.

The chain employs TRBV2 and TRBJ2-7; TRBD2 matches 8 bases. V lost 2 bases, J lost 2 bases, and 5 bases stayed unmatched. CDR1 SNHLY and CDR2 FYNNEI come from the germline V gene. This CDR3 region has 15 residues. In DNA form, the CDR3 reads TGTGCCAGCAGTGAAAGTCGGCGGGGGGCCTACGAGCAGTACTTC. Its protein is CASSESRRGAYEQYF. The complete variable domain, with remaining parts taken from reference TRBV2 and TRBJ2-7, reads EPEVTQTPSHQVTQMGQEVILRCVPISNHLYFYWYRQILGQKVEFLVSFYNNEISEKSEIFDDQFSVERPDGSNFTLKIRSTKLEDSAMYFCASSESRRGAYEQYFGPGTRLTVT.

This clone showed up just a few times. This sequence joins TRBV6-5 and TRBJ1-3, with D possibly TRBD1 on 6 matching bases. The CDR3 is made up of 14 amino acids. V was shortened by 7 bases and J by 2 bases, with 12 bases between the two germline ends. Germline V gene sequence: CDR1 MNHEY, CDR2 SVGAGI. This chain's CDR3 is CASIRGLTGNTIYF. The CDR3 nucleotides are TGTGCCAGCATCAGGGGTCTAACTGGAAACACCATATATTTT.

The chain has TRBV2 and TRBJ1-3; no clear D. This CDR3 contains 13 residues. Germline V lookup: CDR1 SNHLY, CDR2 FYNNEI. V lost 4 bases to trimming and J lost 2 bases, with 6 bases between them. The CDR3 sequence is CASSGEAGNTIYF. DNA of the CDR3: TGTGCCAGCAGTGGAGAAGCTGGAAACACCATATATTTT.

The chain couples TRBV27 to TRBJ2-7; perhaps TRBD2 as D (5 bases). CDR3 size: 15 residues. Trimming shortened V by 0 bases and J by 3 bases, and 12 bases separated the two germline ends. CDR1 MNHEY and CDR2 SMNVEV come from the germline V gene (reference sequence). CDR3 residues: CASSLSGSPFYEQYF. DNA for the CDR3: TGTGCCAGCAGTTTATCGGGGAGCCCCTTCTACGAGCAGTACTTC.

The gene calls are TRBV10-2 and TRBJ1-1; tentative D call: TRBD1 (6 bases). Germline V lookup: CDR1 WSHSY, CDR2 SAAADI. The ends were cut back, 0 bases at V and 9 bases at J, with 11 bases in the middle. CDR3 length equals 13 residues. CDR3 nucleotides: TGCGCCAGCAGTGAGTCGACAGGAAATAAAGCTTTCTTT. This gives the protein CASSESTGNKAFF.

This rearrangement joins TRBV3-1 (or the pseudogene TRBV3-2) to TRBJ2-7, with TRBD2 identical over 11 bases. V trimming: 4 bases; J trimming: 5 bases; junction bases outside the gene matches: 7. Germline V gene data show CDR1 as LGHDT and CDR2 as YNNKEL (reference sequence). The CDR3 runs 15 residues. The CDR3 region is CASSLRLAGLDEQYF. As DNA, the CDR3 is TGTGCCAGCAGCCTTCGACTAGCGGGGTTAGACGAGCAGTACTTC.

This chain links TRBV28 with TRBJ1-1; 7 nucleotides align to TRBD1. Germline V gene lookup returns CDR1 MDHEN and CDR2 SYDVKM. The CDR3 spans 15 residues. Trimming removed 2 bases from V and 0 bases from J; junction bases left unmatched: 3. CDR3 in amino acids: CASSLQQGMNTEAFF. CDR3 nucleotide sequence: TGTGCCAGCAGTTTACAACAGGGGATGAACACTGAAGCTTTCTTT.

This clone was seen a handful of times. The chain joins TRBV10-2 to TRBJ1-6, with 7 bases fitting TRBD1. V lost 6 bases and J lost 5; bases outside the gene matches: 10. This CDR3 is built from 16 residues. Germline lookup yields CDR1 WSHSY and CDR2 SAAADI. In DNA form, the CDR3 reads TGCGCCAGCAGCCCCCGGGACAGCCGGAATAATTCACCCCTCCACTTT. This translates into CASSPRDSRNNSPLHF.

The V call is TRBV6-6, the J call TRBJ2-7; D possibly corresponds to TRBD2 (5 bases). Trimming took off 6 bases at V and 3 bases at J, with 12 bases between the two ends. The CDR3 is 13 residues long. The germline V gene has CDR1 MNHNY and CDR2 SVGAGI (reference sequence). In nucleotides, the CDR3 is TGTGCCAGCAGCCTCCCGGGATACTACGAGCAGTACTTC. Protein product: CASSLPGYYEQYF.

The chain recombines TRBV7-8 with TRBJ2-7; 10 bases fit TRBD1. The CDR3 is 15 residues long. V was clipped by 5 bases and J by 3 bases; unmatched bases: 7. From germline, CDR1 is SGHVS and CDR2 FQNEAQ. CDR3 nucleotides: TGTGCCAGCAGCCACCGCGGACAGGGGGTCTACGAGCAGTACTTC. This sequence encodes CASSHRGQGVYEQYF.

This clone appeared once. This sequence joins TRBV19 and TRBJ2-3; weak D call: TRBD2 (5 bases). CDR1 and CDR2 (germline): LNHDA, SQIVND (reference sequence). This CDR3 region has 14 residues. V was clipped by 6 bases and J by 6 bases, with 16 bases between them. For the CDR3, the DNA is TGTGCCAGTAGCTCTCGGCCGAGGGTGGATACGCAGTATTTT. Protein sequence: CASSSRPRVDTQYF.

The V and J genes are TRBV5-4 and TRBJ2-1; 11 bases match TRBD2. V lost 2 bases to trimming and J lost 8 bases; unmatched junction nucleotides: 3. Germline V gene data show CDR1 as SGHNT and CDR2 as YYREEE (reference sequence). The CDR3 runs to 14 residues. The DNA for the CDR3 is TGTGCCAGCAGCTTATATAGCGGGAGGGATGAGCAGTTCTTC. It encodes CASSLYSGRDEQFF.

In the case of this clone: A read error may produce the germline difference seen at one junction end. The V call is TRBV2, the J call TRBJ1-2; no clear D. The CDR3 contains 12 residues. The germline gives CDR1 SNHLY, CDR2 FYNNEI. The CDR3 DNA sequence: TGTGCCAGGATCAGCAGCAACTATGGTTACACCTTC. Protein sequence: CARISSNYGYTF.

CDR3 amino acids: CASSSLAGVNEQFF. CDR3 coding DNA: TGTGCCAGCAGCTCACTAGCGGGAGTCAATGAGCAGTTCTTC. The genes are TRBV11-2 and TRBJ2-1; 11 bases fit TRBD2. Trimming removed 4 bases from V and 6 bases from J; junction bases left unmatched: 2. Germline V gene sequence: CDR1 SGHAT, CDR2 FQNNGV. The CDR3 covers 14 residues.

This clone was counted a few times. This chain joins TRBV6-5 and TRBJ1-2, with D possibly being TRBD1 (5 bases). This CDR3 comprises 12 residues. The V end lost 5 bases, the J end lost 8 bases, and 12 bases lay between the germline ends. Germline V gene lookup returns CDR1 MNHEY and CDR2 SVGAGI. CDR3 loop: CASSSAGRGYTF. The DNA of the CDR3 is TGTGCCAGCAGTAGCGCAGGGCGCGGCTACACCTTC.

This clone was seen only a few times. Here the CDR3 DNA reads TGCGCCAGCAGCCAAGATCAAGCGGGAGGGCAAAGGGAGACCCAGTACTTC. Translated: CASSQDQAGGQRETQYF. The rearrangement links TRBV4-1 to TRBJ2-5, with TRBD2 identical over 10 bases. CDR3 length: 17 residues. The V and J ends lost 0 bases and 5 bases, in that order; junction bases with no gene match: 9. The V gene's germline CDR1 is MGHRA and CDR2 YSYEKL.

The chain has TRBV19 and TRBJ2-3, with 11 positions matching TRBD2. From germline, CDR1 is LNHDA and CDR2 SQIVND (reference sequence). V was clipped by 1 base and J by 3 bases; unmatched bases: 6. The CDR3 has 17 residues. CDR3 in DNA: TGTGCCAGTAGTATAGGGCCCCTAGCGGGGGGAACAGATACGCAGTATTTT. It specifies CASSIGPLAGGTDTQYF.

The CDR3 spells CASSQGLTTNYGYTF. The DNA for the CDR3 is TGCGCCAGCAGCCAAGGGCTCACCACTAACTATGGCTACACCTTC. The chain has TRBV4-1 and TRBJ1-2; no firm D call. CDR3 size: 15 residues. The V end lost 1 base, the J end lost 0 bases, and 9 bases lay between the germline ends. Germline V gene lookup returns CDR1 MGHRA and CDR2 YSYEKL.